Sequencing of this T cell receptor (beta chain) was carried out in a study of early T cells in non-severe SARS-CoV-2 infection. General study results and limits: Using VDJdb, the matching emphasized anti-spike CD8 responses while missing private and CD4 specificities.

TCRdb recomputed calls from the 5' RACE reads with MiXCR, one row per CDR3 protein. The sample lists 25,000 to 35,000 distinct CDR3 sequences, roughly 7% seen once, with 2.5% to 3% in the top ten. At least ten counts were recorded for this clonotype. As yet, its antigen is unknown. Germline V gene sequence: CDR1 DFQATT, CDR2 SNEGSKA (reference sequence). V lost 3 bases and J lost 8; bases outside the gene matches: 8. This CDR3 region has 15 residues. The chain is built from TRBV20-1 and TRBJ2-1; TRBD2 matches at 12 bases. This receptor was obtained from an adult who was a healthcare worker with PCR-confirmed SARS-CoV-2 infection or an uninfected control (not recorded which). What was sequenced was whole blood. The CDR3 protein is CSASPTSGSSYEQFF. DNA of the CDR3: TGCAGTGCTAGCCCGACTAGCGGGAGTAGCTATGAGCAGTTCTTC.